This TCR beta chain was observed in a study of T cell responses to AZD1222 COVID-19 vaccine. Findings and caveats of the study: Donors, mostly white British, included more females; clonal diversity was possibly underestimated.

Here immunoSEQ multiplex PCR was the method, and the copy in TCRdb shows in-frame clones only, minus some. This table holds about 150,000 clones, about 90% found once. From germline, CDR1 is SGHTS and CDR2 YDEGEE. V shed 5 bases and J shed 5 bases, with 16 bases lying between them. CDR3 length: 15 amino acids. Worth noting for this clone: The antigen is not known.

The V gene is TRBV5-8, the J gene TRBJ1-4; a possible D gene is TRBD1 (5 bases). The TCR was taken from an adult in good health. This material consisted of peripheral blood, taken on day 0 of MenACWY control vaccination. CDR3 coding DNA: TGTGCCAGCAGTTATTACCGGGACGGGAATGAAAAACTGTTTTTT. This sequence encodes CASSYYRDGNEKLFF.